The rows below give T cell receptor beta chains drawn from one sample of a study of early T cells in non-severe SARS-CoV-2 infection. TCRdb passed the 5' RACE reads through MiXCR, listing each CDR3 protein once. Among about 27,000 distinct CDR3 sequences, just under 3% were seen once, and the ten largest hold about 0.72%. The sequenced sample consisted of whole blood. The receptors derive from an adult who was a healthcare worker with PCR-confirmed SARS-CoV-2 infection or an uninfected control (not recorded which). Each CDR3 is given with its conserved first and last residue.

>TRBJ2-3|TRBV12-3/TRBV12-4
CASSFRGPTDTQYF
>TRBJ1-2|TRBV7-6
CASSPGTAINYGYTF
>TRBJ1-6|TRBV19
CASSIASLGGGDSPLHF
>TRBJ2-3|TRBV20-1
CSAIPDRGINTDTQYF
>TRBJ2-3|TRBV7-2
CASSLTGTSIRTDTQYF
>TRBJ2-4|TRBV18
CASSLSFGGGTIGEAKNIQYF
>TRBJ1-6|TRBV12-3/TRBV12-4
CASSTGRNSPLHF
>TRBJ1-1|TRBV7-3
CASSAQGSATEAFF
>TRBJ1-1|TRBV11-2
CASSTALVNTEAFF
>TRBJ1-1|TRBV4-1
CASSQAGTGIITEAFF
>TRBJ1-5|TRBV19
CASSPRLDQPQHF
>TRBJ1-5|TRBV20-1
CSAPQGQSNQPQHF
>TRBJ1-1|TRBV3-1
CASSRRDRDEAFF
>TRBJ1-1|TRBV5-1
CASSFLKSGVGEAFF
>TRBJ2-2|TRBV7-3
CASSLMLGNTGELFF
>TRBJ1-5|TRBV12-3/TRBV12-4
CASSLVVGGSNQPQHF
>TRBJ1-1|TRBV7-2
CASSLGGQGGTEAFF
>TRBJ2-5|TRBV18
CASSPSELQTQYF
>TRBJ1-2|TRBV20-1
CRGTGDYGYTF
>TRBJ1-5|TRBV4-1
CASSQGTGVNQPQHF
>TRBJ1-5|TRBV6-1
CASSEAGTIQPQHF
>TRBJ2-1|TRBV7-3
CASSSRTSGGGEGEQFF
>TRBJ2-5|TRBV7-2
CASSLRQTTKNQETQYF
>TRBJ1-1|TRBV30
CAGQVGGRTEAFF
>TRBJ2-1|TRBV7-8
CASSFFRGISYNEQFF
>TRBJ2-3|TRBV7-9
CASSIPWADFTDTQYF
>TRBJ1-1|TRBV19
CASSIPRDRFGSTEAFF
>TRBJ1-1|TRBV3-1
CASSQANTEAFF
>TRBJ1-5|TRBV3-1
CASSQGGVSNQPQHF
>TRBJ1-1|TRBV6-4
CASSDSDRGGTEAFF
>TRBJ2-2|TRBV20-1
CSAPKAGANTGELFF
>TRBJ2-1|TRBV7-2
CASSVSIAGGPPSYNEQFF
>TRBJ2-2|TRBV12-3/TRBV12-4
CASSFKARGRRTGELFF
>TRBJ1-2|TRBV6-1
CASSTDGAFYGYTF
>TRBJ1-5|TRBV7-8
CASSSSRVYSNQPQHF
>TRBJ2-3|TRBV5-3
CARSLCPQGPDTQYF
>TRBJ2-4|TRBV7-3
CASSPGQGKAKNIQYF
>TRBJ2-3|TRBV4-1
CATYPTGGWRTSGADTQYF
>TRBJ1-2|TRBV20-1
CSARDFTGLYGYTF
>TRBJ2-5|TRBV9
CASSVEGGGETQYF
>TRBJ1-2|TRBV12-3/TRBV12-4
CASSLMARPDLNYGYTF